This T cell receptor beta chain emerged from a study of CD8 T cells in Susac syndrome (dated by TCRdb to between 2018 and 2020). At the level of the whole study: Repertoire sequencing was used to test whether CD8+ T cell activation and differentiation in Susac syndrome was antigen driven. What the authors observed across the whole study: The TCR sequencing and HLA analysis was acknowledged to have included a relatively small number of individuals.

A remark on this clonotype: Its antigen is currently not known. Base-call qualities are not available, and no considerably larger clone is one nucleotide away.

Peripheral blood CD8+ and CD4+ T cells from healthy donors, Susac syndrome patients and multiple sclerosis patients were profiled by high-throughput TCR beta sequencing. Treatment-naive patients with stable or active relapsing-remitting disease fulfilling revised McDonald criteria were used as multiple sclerosis controls. Bulk CD8+ and CD4+ T cells were purified magnetically by negative isolation, whereas CD8+ TEMRA cells were enriched by FACS. Blood was collected in EDTA tubes and processed within 24 hours, with PBMCs isolated through density gradient centrifugation. PBMCs intended for TCR sequencing were cryopreserved in liquid nitrogen and were subsequently thawed in a 37 degrees C water bath. The sorted or isolated CD4+, CD8+ and CD8+ TEMRA cells reached a purity of at least 90%. RNA was extracted with the RNeasy kit and roughly 0.45 to 1 ug was reverse transcribed using random hexamers. The immunoSEQ multiplex PCR assay, which covers 54 Vbeta and 13 Jbeta segments, was used to amplify TCR beta CDR3 regions. PCR amplification bias was corrected by using a synthetic template baseline for primer optimization and computational correction. For the original study's pipeline: Only productive sequences were kept, with reads annotated to V, D and J genes according to IMGT and analyzed in immunoSEQ Analyzer. Clonality was calculated as one minus the Shannon entropy normalized by log2 of the number of productive unique sequences. For each patient and control, public and private clones were evaluated among the 100 most prevalent clones. Susac-specific clones were defined as absent from healthy and MS cohorts, 1052 published viral clones and other ImmuneACCESS disease sequences. The public reads were quality trimmed at Q25 with fastp and then assembled into clones with MiXCR by TCRdb, keeping productive beta chains. Rows with one shared CDR3 protein collapse into an entry with the most common genes and DNA. The V and J calls, along with clone size, are taken from TCRdb and not from the paper's own processing. The sample table shows hundreds of thousands of distinct CDR3 sequences, and over 85% are seen once. The leading ten clones occupy around 0.067% of the sample.

Sequenced material: CD4+ T cells from PBMCs. The source of this sequence is a human donor with multiple sclerosis.

The CDR3 protein is CASSRTGLRGYTF. Read as DNA, the sequence is TGTGCCAGCAGCCGCACCGGACTACGGGGCTACACCTTC. The chain uses TRBV6-5 and TRBJ1-2, with the D gene not clear enough to name. Relative to germline, V is 6 bases shorter and J is 8 bases shorter, with 16 bases between their ends. From its cysteine to its phenylalanine, the CDR3 spans 13 amino acids. Only the CDR3 DNA stays, 39 bases, in frame from base 1. Per the germline V gene, MNHEY is the CDR1 and SVGAGI is the CDR2.